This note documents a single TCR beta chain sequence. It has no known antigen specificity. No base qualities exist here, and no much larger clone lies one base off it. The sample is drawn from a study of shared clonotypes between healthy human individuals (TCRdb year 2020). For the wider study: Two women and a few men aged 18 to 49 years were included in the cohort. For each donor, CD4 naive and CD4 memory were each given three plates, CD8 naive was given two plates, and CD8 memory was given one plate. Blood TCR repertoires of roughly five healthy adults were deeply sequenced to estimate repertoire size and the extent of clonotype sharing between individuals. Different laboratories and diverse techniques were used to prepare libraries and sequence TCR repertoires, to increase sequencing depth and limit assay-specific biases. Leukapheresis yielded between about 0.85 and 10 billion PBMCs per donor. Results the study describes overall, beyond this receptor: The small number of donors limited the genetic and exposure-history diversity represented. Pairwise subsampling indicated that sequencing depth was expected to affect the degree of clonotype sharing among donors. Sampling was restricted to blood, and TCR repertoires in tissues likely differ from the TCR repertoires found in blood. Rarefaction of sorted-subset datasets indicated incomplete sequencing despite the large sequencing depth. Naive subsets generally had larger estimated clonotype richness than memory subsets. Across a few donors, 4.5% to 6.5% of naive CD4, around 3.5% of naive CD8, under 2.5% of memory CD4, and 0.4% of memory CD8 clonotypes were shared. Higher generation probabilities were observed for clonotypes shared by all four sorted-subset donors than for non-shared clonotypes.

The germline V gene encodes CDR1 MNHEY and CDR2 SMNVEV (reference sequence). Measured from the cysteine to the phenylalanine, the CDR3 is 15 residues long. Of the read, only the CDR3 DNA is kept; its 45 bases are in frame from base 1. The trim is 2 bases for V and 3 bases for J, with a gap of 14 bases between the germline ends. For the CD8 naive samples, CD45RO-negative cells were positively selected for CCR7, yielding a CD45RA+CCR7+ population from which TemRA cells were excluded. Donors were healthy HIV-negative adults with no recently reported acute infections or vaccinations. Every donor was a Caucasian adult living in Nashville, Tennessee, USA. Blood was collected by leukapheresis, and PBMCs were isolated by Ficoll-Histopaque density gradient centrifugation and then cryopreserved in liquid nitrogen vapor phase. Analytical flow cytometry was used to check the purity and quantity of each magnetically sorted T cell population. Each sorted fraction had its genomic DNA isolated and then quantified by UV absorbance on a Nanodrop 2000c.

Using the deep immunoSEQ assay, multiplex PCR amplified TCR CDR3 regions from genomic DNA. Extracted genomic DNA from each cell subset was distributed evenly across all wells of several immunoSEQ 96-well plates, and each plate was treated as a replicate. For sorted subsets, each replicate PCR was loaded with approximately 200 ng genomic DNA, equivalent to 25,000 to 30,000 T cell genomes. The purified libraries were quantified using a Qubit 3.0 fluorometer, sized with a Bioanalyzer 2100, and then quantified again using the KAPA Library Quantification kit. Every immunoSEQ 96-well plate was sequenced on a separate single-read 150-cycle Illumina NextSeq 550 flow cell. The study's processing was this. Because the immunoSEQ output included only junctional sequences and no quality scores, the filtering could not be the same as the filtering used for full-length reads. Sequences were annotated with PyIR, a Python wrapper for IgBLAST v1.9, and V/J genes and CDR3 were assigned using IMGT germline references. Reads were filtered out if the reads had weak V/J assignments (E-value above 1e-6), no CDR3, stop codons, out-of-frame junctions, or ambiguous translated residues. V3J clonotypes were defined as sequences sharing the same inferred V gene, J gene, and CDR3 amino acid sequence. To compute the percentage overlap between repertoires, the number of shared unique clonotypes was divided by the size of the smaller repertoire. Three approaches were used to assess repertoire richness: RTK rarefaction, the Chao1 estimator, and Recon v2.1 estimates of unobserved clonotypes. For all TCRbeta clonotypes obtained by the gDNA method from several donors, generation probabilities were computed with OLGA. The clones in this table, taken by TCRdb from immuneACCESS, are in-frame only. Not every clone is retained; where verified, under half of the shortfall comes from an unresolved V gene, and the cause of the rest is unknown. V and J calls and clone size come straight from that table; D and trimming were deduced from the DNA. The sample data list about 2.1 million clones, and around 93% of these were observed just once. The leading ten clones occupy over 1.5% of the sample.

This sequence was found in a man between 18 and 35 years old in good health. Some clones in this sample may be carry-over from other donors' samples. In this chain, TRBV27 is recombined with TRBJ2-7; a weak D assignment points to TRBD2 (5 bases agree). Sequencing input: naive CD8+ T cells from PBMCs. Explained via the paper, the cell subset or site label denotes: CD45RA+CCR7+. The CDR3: CASSLEEAAFYEQYF. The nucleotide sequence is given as TGTGCCAGCAGTTTAGAGGAGGCAGCCTTCTACGAGCAGTACTTC.